This paragraph covers one TCR beta chain sequence. No antigen is known for it. The sample comes from a study of beta chain features in type 1 diabetes. A sort by CD45RO/CCR7/CD25/CD127/CD95/CD27 yielded CD4+ naive, central memory, regulatory and stem cell-like memory cells. This CDR3 contains 15 residues. The germline CDR1 and CDR2 sequences are MGHRA and YSYEKL. Trimming cost V 0 bases and J 9 bases, with 15 bases left between them. Study findings and constraints: Compared to healthy donors, patients appeared to have naive, central memory and Treg TCRB repertoires that were more alike. With patients and controls alike, PCR might favor shorter templates to an equal degree. VDJ junctions in type 1 diabetes patients carried more deletions and fewer insertions.

Every bit of the isolated RNA underwent reverse transcription, so sequencing read expressed TCRB transcripts. TCRdb's table, derived via immunoSEQ multiplex PCR, lists solely in-frame clones and lacks some. The data hold around 320,000 clones, with around 13% observed a single time. Material: central memory CD4+ T cells from blood. The V gene is TRBV4-1, the J gene TRBJ1-5, with D perhaps matching TRBD1 (6 bases). This TCR derives from a man aged 25-40 years in good health. CDR3 in DNA: TGCGCCAGCAGCCAAGATGGTGGAGGGGGAGGGCCCCAGCATTTT. Translating gives CASSQDGGGGGPQHF.